A selection of T cell receptor beta chains follows, all from one sample in a study of identical twins. TCRdb re-called the 5' RACE reads with MiXCR, one entry per CDR3 protein. The sample consists of 600,000 to 800,000 distinct CDR3 sequences, less than 25% of them appearing once. The data also belong to a second study, concerning T cells expressing NK-cell markers.

The source material was PBMCs. These receptors all come from a woman aged 18-30 years in good health. Each CDR3 is given with its conserved first and last residue. D genes are given only for firm matches. Not every row has a clone size; where given, it reads once, few, many or a size class.

v_gene: TRBV4-2
abundance: few
j_gene: TRBJ2-1
len: 16
d_gene: TRBD2
CDR3nt: TGTGCCAGCAGCCAAGATCGTAGCGGGGGCTACAATGAGCAGTTCTTC
CDR3aa: CASSQDRSGGYNEQFF

v_gene: TRBV15
abundance: -
j_gene: TRBJ2-7
len: 14
d_gene: -
CDR3nt: TGTGCCACCAGCAGAGGAGGTCGGGGGTTCGAGCAGTACTTC
CDR3aa: CATSRGGRGFEQYF

v_gene: TRBV20-1
abundance: -
j_gene: TRBJ2-7
len: 14
d_gene: -
CDR3nt: TGCAGTGCCCCCTTCCAGGGTACCCTCTACGAGCAGTACTTC
CDR3aa: CSAPFQGTLYEQYF

v_gene: TRBV12-3/TRBV12-4
abundance: many
j_gene: TRBJ2-2
len: 13
d_gene: -
CDR3nt: TGTGCCAGCAGTTTCAGGGAGACCGGGGAGCTGTTTTTT
CDR3aa: CASSFRETGELFF

v_gene: TRBV4-3
abundance: -
j_gene: TRBJ2-1
len: 13
d_gene: -
CDR3nt: TGCGCCAGCACCGTCCGCCGGTACAATGAGCAGTTCTTC
CDR3aa: CASTVRRYNEQFF

v_gene: TRBV14
abundance: few
j_gene: TRBJ2-2
len: 14
d_gene: -
CDR3nt: TGTGCCAGCAGCCCTGCAGGGAACACCGGGGAGCTGTTTTTT
CDR3aa: CASSPAGNTGELFF

v_gene: TRBV20-1
abundance: few
j_gene: TRBJ2-3
len: 14
d_gene: TRBD2
CDR3nt: TGCAGTGGAGGAAGCGGGACTAGCACAGATACGCAGTATTTT
CDR3aa: CSGGSGTSTDTQYF

v_gene: TRBV20-1
abundance: many
j_gene: TRBJ2-7
len: 13
d_gene: -
CDR3nt: TGCAGTGCTACGACCCCTAATAGGCTAGGGCAGTACTTC
CDR3aa: CSATTPNRLGQYF

v_gene: TRBV4-3
abundance: -
j_gene: TRBJ1-3
len: 16
d_gene: TRBD1
CDR3nt: TGCGCCAGCAGCCTCACGGGACAGGGCGCTGGAAACACCATATATTTT
CDR3aa: CASSLTGQGAGNTIYF

v_gene: TRBV27
abundance: -
j_gene: TRBJ2-2
len: 12
d_gene: -
CDR3nt: TGTGCCAGCAGTCCCTCGGGGGTGGAGCTGTTTTTT
CDR3aa: CASSPSGVELFF

v_gene: TRBV7-2
abundance: -
j_gene: TRBJ1-5
len: 14
d_gene: -
CDR3nt: TGTGCCAGCAGCCCCCAAGGTGGGGGTCAGCCCCAGCATTTT
CDR3aa: CASSPQGGGQPQHF

v_gene: TRBV20-1
abundance: -
j_gene: TRBJ2-2
len: 14
d_gene: TRBD2
CDR3nt: TGCAGTGCTAGAATAGCGGGGGGGACCGGGGAGCTGTTTTTT
CDR3aa: CSARIAGGTGELFF

v_gene: TRBV5-6
abundance: few
j_gene: TRBJ2-7
len: 14
d_gene: TRBD2
CDR3nt: TGTGCCAGCAGCTTCCTGGATGCGGGGGGCGAGCAGTACTTC
CDR3aa: CASSFLDAGGEQYF

v_gene: TRBV3-1
abundance: -
j_gene: TRBJ2-1
len: 17
d_gene: -
CDR3nt: TGTGCCAGCAGCCACCCTGGGACCAGGGGGGCAAACAATGAGCAGTTCTTC
CDR3aa: CASSHPGTRGANNEQFF

v_gene: TRBV29-1
abundance: -
j_gene: TRBJ2-1
len: 13
d_gene: -
CDR3nt: TGCAGCGTCAAGGAGGAGTGGGACAATGAGCAGTTCTTC
CDR3aa: CSVKEEWDNEQFF

v_gene: TRBV12-3/TRBV12-4
abundance: few
j_gene: TRBJ1-1
len: 14
d_gene: -
CDR3nt: TGTGCCAGCAGTTTCCACGGACAAGCGGGCGAAGCTTTCTTT
CDR3aa: CASSFHGQAGEAFF

v_gene: TRBV7-2
abundance: many
j_gene: TRBJ2-7
len: 11
d_gene: -
CDR3nt: TGTGCCAGCAGCTTACTAAGCGAGCAGTACTTC
CDR3aa: CASSLLSEQYF

v_gene: TRBV12-3/TRBV12-4
abundance: few
j_gene: TRBJ2-6
len: 16
d_gene: -
CDR3nt: TGTGCCAGCAGTTTTTGGGGGGCCGGTGGGGCCAACGTCCTGACTTTC
CDR3aa: CASSFWGAGGANVLTF

v_gene: TRBV12-3/TRBV12-4
abundance: few
j_gene: TRBJ1-1
len: 13
d_gene: -
CDR3nt: TGTGCCAGCAGTTCGCGGGAATTCCCTGAAGCTTTCTTT
CDR3aa: CASSSREFPEAFF

v_gene: TRBV7-9
abundance: -
j_gene: TRBJ1-2
len: 12
d_gene: -
CDR3nt: TGTGCCAGCAGCTTATCTACGCGGGGCTACACCTTC
CDR3aa: CASSLSTRGYTF

v_gene: TRBV20-1
abundance: -
j_gene: TRBJ2-4
len: 14
d_gene: -
CDR3nt: TGCAGTGCTAGCCAAGCGGTAGCCAAAAACATTCAGTACTTC
CDR3aa: CSASQAVAKNIQYF

v_gene: TRBV6-5
abundance: few
j_gene: TRBJ1-1
len: 11
d_gene: -
CDR3nt: TGTGCCAGCAGTTACAAATCTGAAGCTTTCTTT
CDR3aa: CASSYKSEAFF

v_gene: TRBV12-3/TRBV12-4
abundance: few
j_gene: TRBJ1-2
len: 15
d_gene: TRBD1
CDR3nt: TGTGCCAGCAGTTTCGCCGGGACAGGGGGGTCTGGCTACACCTTC
CDR3aa: CASSFAGTGGSGYTF

v_gene: TRBV5-8
abundance: few
j_gene: TRBJ2-1
len: 14
d_gene: TRBD1
CDR3nt: TGTGCCAGCAGCTTTCTACAGGGGCATAATGAGCAGTTCTTC
CDR3aa: CASSFLQGHNEQFF

v_gene: TRBV29-1
abundance: few
j_gene: TRBJ1-1
len: 12
d_gene: -
CDR3nt: TGCAGCGTGAGAGGGCTGTACACTGAAGCTTTCTTT
CDR3aa: CSVRGLYTEAFF

v_gene: TRBV20-1
abundance: -
j_gene: TRBJ2-7
len: 14
d_gene: -
CDR3nt: TGCAGTGCACCGGCGGGGACGGAATGGGGCGAGCAGTACTTC
CDR3aa: CSAPAGTEWGEQYF

v_gene: TRBV29-1
abundance: -
j_gene: TRBJ1-1
len: 15
d_gene: -
CDR3nt: TGCAGCGTTGACGGGACGGCCTCCCGGAACACTGAAGCTTTCTTT
CDR3aa: CSVDGTASRNTEAFF

v_gene: TRBV10-3
abundance: few
j_gene: TRBJ2-7
len: 13
d_gene: -
CDR3nt: TGTGCCATCAGTGGTGGCAGCAGCTACGAGCAGTACTTC
CDR3aa: CAISGGSSYEQYF

v_gene: TRBV5-1
abundance: many
j_gene: TRBJ2-3
len: 13
d_gene: -
CDR3nt: TGTGCCAGCAGCTTAGAGGCTGAAGATACGCAGTATTTT
CDR3aa: CASSLEAEDTQYF

v_gene: TRBV5-1
abundance: -
j_gene: TRBJ2-7
len: 14
d_gene: -
CDR3nt: TGCGCCAGCAGCTTCCTAGCGACGGACTACGAGCAGTACTTC
CDR3aa: CASSFLATDYEQYF

v_gene: TRBV20-1
abundance: few
j_gene: TRBJ2-3
len: 15
d_gene: TRBD2
CDR3nt: TGCAGTGCTCGAAATAGCGGGGGGGGCACAGATACGCAGTATTTT
CDR3aa: CSARNSGGGTDTQYF

v_gene: TRBV12-3/TRBV12-4
abundance: few
j_gene: TRBJ2-5
len: 15
d_gene: -
CDR3nt: TGTGCCAGCAGTTTAGCGACGCTAATCAGAGAGACCCAGTACTTC
CDR3aa: CASSLATLIRETQYF

v_gene: TRBV9
abundance: -
j_gene: TRBJ2-3
len: 13
d_gene: -
CDR3nt: TGTGCCAGCAGCGTAGGTGTTGGGGATACGCAGTATTTT
CDR3aa: CASSVGVGDTQYF

v_gene: TRBV20-1
abundance: -
j_gene: TRBJ1-5
len: 14
d_gene: -
CDR3nt: TGCAGTGCTAGGGGATGGGGGGTAGGACAGCCCCAGCATTTT
CDR3aa: CSARGWGVGQPQHF

v_gene: TRBV18
abundance: -
j_gene: TRBJ1-1
len: 14
d_gene: -
CDR3nt: TGTGCCAGCTCACCACTCAGGGTGAACACTGAAGCTTTCTTT
CDR3aa: CASSPLRVNTEAFF

v_gene: TRBV11-2
abundance: many
j_gene: TRBJ1-4
len: 15
d_gene: -
CDR3nt: TGTGCCAGCAGCTCCCATTCAGTGGCACATGAAAAACTGTTTTTT
CDR3aa: CASSSHSVAHEKLFF

v_gene: TRBV7-8
abundance: -
j_gene: TRBJ2-1
len: 14
d_gene: -
CDR3nt: TGTGCCAGCAGCTTAAGAGGGGGTTTTGATGAGCAGTTCTTC
CDR3aa: CASSLRGGFDEQFF

v_gene: TRBV10-3
abundance: -
j_gene: TRBJ2-1
len: 11
d_gene: -
CDR3nt: TGTGCCATCAGTGTAGTTAATGAGCAGTTCTTC
CDR3aa: CAISVVNEQFF

v_gene: TRBV20-1
abundance: -
j_gene: TRBJ2-2
len: 14
d_gene: -
CDR3nt: TGCAGTGCTAGACCGGGGGCCCTTACCGGGGAGCTGTTTTTT
CDR3aa: CSARPGALTGELFF